This T cell receptor (beta chain) derives from a study of T-cell reconstitution after alpha-beta-depleted transplantation in children (dated by TCRdb to the mid-2010s). Notes on the research overall: T-cell immune reconstitution after TCRalphabeta/CD19-depleted allogeneic hematopoietic cell transplantation in children was quantitatively tracked in the study by means of TCR repertoire profiling. The research as a whole found: About two months after transplant, the apparently early recovery of alphabetaT-cell counts reportedly depended on just several hundred clones that had expanded rapidly and came from non-depleted graft cells. Hyperexpanded clone frequencies declined over subsequent months; after one year, T-cell counts and TCRbeta diversity were mostly attributed to newly produced T cells. In some patients, high TCRbeta diversity at day 60 was attributed to recipient T cells and intrathymic progenitors that had survived conditioning.

Many counts were recorded for this clonotype. Its antigen is unknown. No much larger clonotype is one base removed from it; base qualities were not supplied. The CDR3 contains 11 residues, cysteine and phenylalanine counted. Here the CDR3 DNA is all that survives: 33 bases in frame from base 1. CDR1 and CDR2 (MDHEN, SYDVKM) derive from the germline V gene. The trim is 5 bases for V and 4 bases for J, with a gap of 3 bases between the germline ends. The library was built by means of PCR. The instrument given in TCRdb is Illumina HiSeq 2500. TCR library preparation used molecular barcoding, with unique molecular identifiers applied to normalize quantification of the TCRbeta repertoire. Using fastp at Q25 and MiXCR, TCRdb reprocessed the public reads and kept productive beta chains. Rows merge per CDR3 protein into single entries with the most common DNA and genes. This sample gives around 250,000 distinct CDR3 sequences in total; 7.5% to 9.5% of them show up just once. The ten most abundant clones make up 5% to 7% of the sample.

Sample treatment or condition, as interpreted from the label and publication: allogeneic hematopoietic cell transplantation with graft depleted of TCRalphabeta T cells and CD19 B cells. The transplant recipients were children given TCRalphabeta/CD19-depleted allogeneic hematopoietic cell grafts. This receptor was obtained from a male patient between 5 and 17 years old who had a stem cell transplant for acute lymphoblastic leukemia, so the T cells may come from the graft donor. The chain uses TRBV28 and TRBJ1-5; the D gene identity is not certain. Sequences were derived from PBMCs, mostly from graft donor cells, sampled 180 days after TCRalphabeta/CD19-depleted stem cell transplant. The CDR3 is CASSPNQPQHF. The DNA sequence reads TGTGCCAGCAGTCCTAATCAGCCCCAGCATTTT.